This T cell receptor beta chain stems from a study of T cells in Graves' hyperthyroidism and ophthalmopathy. General study findings and limits: It was a median around 6 months before onset that the model predicted ophthalmopathy. Most thyroid clonotypes expanded above 0.001 were also detected in blood.

Notes on this clonotype: Its target is not known.

Lactation, pregnancy, other autoimmune disease or uncontrolled infection excluded patients. PBMCs were sourced from more than 7.5 ml fresh peripheral blood. Using RNA transcripts as the source, TCR beta CDR3 regions were amplified. Researchers ran a first-round RT-PCR on the TCR CDR3 using the HTBI primer set. TCRdb reprocessed the multiplex PCR reads with MiXCR, giving one entry per CDR3 protein. This table holds 600,000 or so distinct CDR3 sequences, about 14% found once. V was clipped by 1 base and J by 1 base, with 14 bases between them. The CDR3 is made up of 15 amino acids. Germline CDR1 GTSNPN, CDR2 SVGIG (reference sequence).

The receptor's source is a woman aged 50 to 65 with Graves' ophthalmopathy. Sample: blood. The chain combines TRBV30 with TRBJ2-7; weak D call: TRBD2 (6 bases). CDR3 nucleotide sequence: TGTGCCTGGAGTGCCGGGACTGCCCTTTCCTACGAGCAGTACTTC. Its translation: CAWSAGTALSYEQYF.